One sample yielded the 22 T cell receptor beta chains listed below, sequenced in a study of vaccination and CD4 T cells after COVID-19. Oncomine TCR Beta short-read sequencing was applied to DNA from cultured CD4+ T cells. From the PCR reads, TCRdb called clonotypes with MiXCR, one entry per CDR3 protein. This table has over 14,000 distinct CDR3 sequences, about 50% appearing once. Treatment defined: roughly 10-day PBMC culture with coronavirus spike peptide pools or control peptides (ViraFEST assay). The antigens for these receptors are not known. The sequenced material came from CD4+ T cells from blood, cultured in vitro. The receptors originated from a human donor who had recovered from COVID-19.

The CDR3 is CSASPFNPQRSEQYF. As DNA, the CDR3 is TGCAGTGCTAGCCCCTTTAACCCACAGAGGAGCGAGCAGTACTTC. The rearrangement joins TRBV20-1 to TRBJ2-7, with unresolved D. V was cut by 3 bases and J by 6 bases, with 21 bases left in between. Per the germline V gene, CDR1 is DFQATT and CDR2 is SNEGSKA (reference sequence). The CDR3 extends over 15 amino acids.

The chain couples TRBV28 to TRBJ1-3; D gene unclear. This CDR3 is built from 15 residues. Germline CDR1 is MDHEN and CDR2 is SYDVKM. V was trimmed by 5 bases and J by 4 bases, leaving 15 bases between them. CDR3: CASSNGPSSGNTIYF. The CDR3 DNA reads as TGTGCCAGCAGTAATGGACCCTCTTCCGGAAACACCATATATTTT.

This clonotype appeared a few times. V is TRBV20-1 and J is TRBJ2-2; no firm D call. V was trimmed by 0 bases and J by 0 bases, leaving 11 bases between them. Per germline, CDR1 DFQATT and CDR2 SNEGSKA (reference sequence). This CDR3 has 16 residues. CDR3 sequence reads: CSAREIGAANTGELFF. For the CDR3, the DNA is TGCAGTGCTAGAGAGATAGGAGCCGCGAACACCGGGGAGCTGTTTTTT.

The chain is built from TRBV7-2 and TRBJ2-1; the match to TRBD1 covers 11 bases. The CDR3 runs to 16 residues. V dropped 7 bases and J dropped 3; count of bases not matched to a gene: 8. Germline CDR1 reads SGHTA; CDR2 reads FQGNSA. The CDR3: CASKSGGTGGYNEQFF. The CDR3 DNA sequence: TGTGCCAGCAAATCGGGCGGGACAGGGGGCTACAATGAGCAGTTCTTC.

The chain combines TRBV6-4 with TRBJ2-1; no clear D gene. This CDR3 spans 15 amino acids. V lost 0 bases, J lost 9 bases, and 15 bases lay in between. Germline assignment: CDR1 MRHNA and CDR2 SNTAGT. The CDR3 DNA reads TGTGCCAGCAGTGACTCCTCCCTAGGCAGCACTGAGCAGTTCTTC. Encoded protein: CASSDSSLGSTEQFF.

This clonotype was observed a few times. The V and J genes are TRBV27 and TRBJ1-6; possible D gene TRBD1, 5 bases. The germline V gene has CDR1 MNHEY and CDR2 SMNVEV (reference sequence). This CDR3 contains 14 residues. V was pared by 10 bases and J by 7 bases, with 17 bases between. In nucleotides, the CDR3 is TGTGCCACCTCAGAAGGGGCCGGGAATTCACCCCTCCACTTT. Translated, it gives CATSEGAGNSPLHF.

The rearrangement links TRBV18 to TRBJ2-5; the D gene is possibly TRBD2 (6 bases). Trimming removed 2 bases at V and 2 bases at J, with 18 bases between. Germline CDR1 is KGHSH and CDR2 is LQKENI. This CDR3 region has 17 residues. CDR3 coding DNA: TGTGCCAGCTCACCAGGGAGGCAGGGTCGTCTACAAGAGACCCAGTACTTC. The encoded protein is CASSPGRQGRLQETQYF.

This chain links TRBV7-9 with TRBJ2-5; TRBD2 matches at 8 bases. CDR1 and CDR2 from the germline V gene are SEHNR and FQNEAQ (reference sequence). This CDR3 is built from 17 residues. Trimming took 3 bases from V and 3 from J; bases not matched to a gene: 12. The CDR3 sequence is CASSFKSRGGWEETQYF. As DNA, the CDR3 is TGTGCCAGCAGCTTTAAATCCCGGGGGGGCTGGGAAGAGACCCAGTACTTC.

The J gene is TRBJ2-7, the V gene TRBV4-1; 8 positions match TRBD1. CDR1 and CDR2 (germline): MGHRA, YSYEKL. The CDR3 totals 16 residues. V dropped 1 base and J dropped 6; count of bases not matched to a gene: 11. CDR3: CASSQGRQGRASEQYF. The CDR3 nucleotides read TGCGCCAGCAGCCAAGGCCGACAGGGGCGGGCTTCCGAGCAGTACTTC.

V is TRBV7-9 and J is TRBJ2-5, with 8 bases identical to TRBD2. CDR1 is SEHNR and CDR2 is FQNEAQ in the germline V gene (reference sequence). Germline trimming cut 5 bases from V and 5 bases from J; bases unmatched to any gene: 7. The length of the CDR3 is 14 residues. CDR3 region: CASSPREGQETQYF. The CDR3 DNA reads TGTGCCAGCAGCCCACGGGAGGGCCAGGAGACCCAGTACTTC.

Regarding this clonotype: The junction departs from the called germline gene at one end, perhaps through a read error. The V and J genes are TRBV7-9 and TRBJ2-5, with 12 bases identical to TRBD1. The CDR3 sequence is 15 residues long. Germline V gene sequence: CDR1 SEHNR, CDR2 FQNEAQ (reference sequence). The CDR3 DNA reads TGTGCCAGCAGCTTGGGACAGGGGGCCCGAGAGACTCAGTACTTC. It translates to CASSLGQGARETQYF.

CDR3 DNA sequence: TGTGCCGCGCGGCGGGACAGGGGGACGTCGGGCTACACCTTC. It translates to CAARRDRGTSGYTF. V gene TRBV6-1 combines with J gene TRBJ1-2; 11 bases agree with TRBD1. Germline V lookup: CDR1 MNHNS, CDR2 SASEGT. This CDR3 is built from 14 residues. The V and J ends lost 11 bases and 8 bases, in that order; junction bases with no gene match: 13.

This clonotype was observed a handful of times. The chain recombines TRBV7-8 with TRBJ2-5; perhaps D is TRBD1 or TRBD2 (6 bases each). The CDR3 covers 19 residues. Trimming shortened V by 2 bases and J by 2 bases, and 24 bases separated the two germline ends. The germline V gene has CDR1 SGHVS and CDR2 FQNEAQ. CDR3 bases: TGTGCCAGCAGCTTAAGTGTGGGGGGCGCGGCGGGTGGGCAAGAGACCCAGTACTTC. Encoded protein: CASSLSVGGAAGGQETQYF.

V and J are TRBV7-2 and TRBJ2-2; 8 bases align to TRBD1. V shed 1 base, J shed 5 bases, and the junction held 6 bases outside the gene matches. This CDR3 spans 16 amino acids. From germline, CDR1 is SGHTA and CDR2 FQGNSA. The CDR3 reads CASSLVGTGLTGELFF. The CDR3 bases are TGTGCCAGCAGCTTAGTTGGGACAGGACTGACCGGGGAGCTGTTTTTT.

V and J are TRBV6-2 or TRBV6-3 and TRBJ1-2; no definite D call. Germline V gene sequence: CDR1 MNHEY, CDR2 SVGEGT. The CDR3 spans 15 residues. The V end lost 2 bases, the J end lost 0 bases, and 10 bases lay between the germline ends. CDR3 residues: CASSYGRTANYGYTF. DNA of the CDR3: TGTGCCAGCAGTTACGGCCGAACAGCTAACTATGGCTACACCTTC.

V is TRBV6-5 and J is TRBJ1-5; D not certain. This CDR3 is built from 13 residues. Germline V gives CDR1 MNHEY, CDR2 SVGAGI. V lost 0 bases to trimming and J lost 6 bases, with 6 bases between them. CDR3 coding DNA: TGTGCCAGCAGTTACTCGTATTCTCAGCCCCAGCATTTT. It codes for CASSYSYSQPQHF.

This clonotype was seen more than once but under ten times. In DNA form, the CDR3 reads TGTGCCACCAGTGGGGCGGGGCAGCCCCAAGAGACCCAGTACTTC. Translated: CATSGAGQPQETQYF. The chain links TRBV24-1 to TRBJ2-5; weak D call: TRBD2 (6 bases). Trimming took off 5 bases at V and 1 base at J, with 13 bases between the two ends. The CDR3 totals 15 residues. Germline CDR1 is KGHDR and CDR2 is SFDVKD.

A few counts support this clonotype. The chain carries TRBV20-1 and TRBJ1-5, with 7 bases identical to TRBD1. Germline V gene sequence: CDR1 DFQATT, CDR2 SNEGSKA (reference sequence). Germline trimming cut 3 bases from V and 4 bases from J; bases unmatched to any gene: 9. The CDR3 covers 15 residues. The CDR3 loop is CSARISGQLNQPQHF. CDR3 coding DNA: TGCAGTGCTAGGATCTCGGGACAGCTAAATCAGCCCCAGCATTTT.

A few counts support this clonotype. The chain uses TRBV6-1 and TRBJ1-6; D not certain. V lost 0 bases to trimming and J lost 8 bases, with 8 bases between them. In germline, CDR1 is MNHNS, CDR2 SASEGT. The CDR3 is 14 amino acids. In DNA, the CDR3 is TGTGCCAGCAGTGAAGCGCGTAGGGATTCACCCCTCCACTTT. Translation gives CASSEARRDSPLHF.

The rearrangement uses TRBV6-1 and TRBJ1-5; TRBD1 aligns across 8 bases. The CDR3 spans 17 residues. V was pared by 5 bases and J by 4 bases, with 13 bases of the junction left unmatched. Germline CDR1 reads MNHNS; CDR2 reads SASEGT. CDR3 loop: CASSPVLGTGQNQPQHF. CDR3 sequence (DNA): TGTGCCAGCAGTCCCGTCCTCGGGACAGGACAAAATCAGCCCCAGCATTTT.

The CDR3 is CASSPGDSGANVLTF. The CDR3 bases are TGTGCCAGCAGCCCCGGGGACTCTGGGGCCAACGTCCTGACTTTC. The V gene is TRBV7-9, the J gene TRBJ2-6; D is perhaps TRBD2 (5 bases). CDR1 and CDR2 from the germline V gene are SEHNR and FQNEAQ (reference sequence). The V and J ends lost 5 bases and 0 bases respectively, with 8 bases between them. The CDR3 extends over 15 amino acids.

V is TRBV4-1 and J is TRBJ1-6, with TRBD1 matching 7 bases. V lost 3 bases to trimming and J lost 10 bases; unmatched junction nucleotides: 18. Germline CDR1 is MGHRA and CDR2 is YSYEKL. The length of the CDR3 is 18 residues. The CDR3 DNA follows: TGCGCCAGCAGCCAGGATCCTCGGGACAGAAGGGACGACTCACCCCTCCACTTT. Its protein is CASSQDPRDRRDDSPLHF.